The next 5 T cell receptor beta chains were all read from a single sample in a study of cytomegalovirus exposure and HLA in healthy donors. Primers: 60 Vbeta forward and 13 Jbeta reverse. The table came from immunoSEQ multiplex PCR; TCRdb's copy has only in-frame clones and leaves some out. This sample carries 90,000 to 120,000 clones, under 85% of them seen once, and the ten largest clones take 4.2%. The sequenced material came from PBMCs. Every receptor here comes from a male donor in good health and CMV-seronegative.

This clone was seen only once. V usage is TRBV11-1 and J usage is TRBJ2-1; TRBD2 agrees at 11 bases. Germline CDR1 SGHAT, CDR2 FQDESV (reference sequence). After removal of 6 bases from V and 6 bases from J, the junction contained 7 bases not matched to a gene. The CDR3 has 15 residues. CDR3 DNA: TGTGCCAGCAGGGGATTAGCGGGAGGGCCCAATGAGCAGTTCTTC. Its translation is CASRGLAGGPNEQFF.

This chain connects TRBV7-8 to TRBJ2-1; weak D call: TRBD2 (6 bases). The V gene's germline CDR1 is SGHVS and CDR2 FQNEAQ. Trimming shortened V by 3 bases and J by 9 bases, and 21 bases separated the two germline ends. This CDR3 is 16 amino acids long. The CDR3 DNA reads TGTGCCAGCAGCTTTTTATCCGGGACTCTGACCGGTGAGCAGTTCTTC. Translation gives CASSFLSGTLTGEQFF.

This clone was detected only once. The chain joins TRBV19 to TRBJ2-7, with D possibly being TRBD2 (7 bases). CDR3 size: 17 residues. Per germline, CDR1 LNHDA and CDR2 SQIVND (reference sequence). V lost 5 bases and J lost 4, with 24 bases in between. DNA of the CDR3: TGTGCCAGTAGTTCCTGGACAGATCCGGGACTACAATACGAGCAGTACTTC. Translated: CASSSWTDPGLQYEQYF.

The V gene is TRBV18, the J gene TRBJ1-1; 10 bases match TRBD1. With 3 bases clipped from V and 6 bases from J, the junction kept 4 bases outside the gene matches. Looked up from germline, CDR1 is KGHSH and CDR2 is LQKENI. This CDR3 comprises 14 residues. CDR3 in amino acids: CASSPDRGPAEAFF. In DNA form, the CDR3 reads TGTGCCAGCTCACCTGACAGGGGGCCCGCTGAAGCTTTCTTT. Using reference TRBV18 and TRBJ1-1 for the parts outside the CDR3, the full variable domain is NAGVMQNPRHLVRRRGQEARLRCSPMKGHSHVYWYRQLPEEGLKFMVYLQKENIIDESGMPKERFSAEFPKEGPSILRIQQVVRGDSAAYFCASSPDRGPAEAFFGQGTRLTVV.

This clone was picked up one time. The V and J genes are TRBV6-5 and TRBJ2-1; D is possibly TRBD2 (5 bases). Germline CDR1 is MNHEY and CDR2 is SVGAGI. Trimming pared 2 bases from V and 6 bases from J, leaving 17 bases between. There are 16 residues in the CDR3. The CDR3 region is CASSYARAASINEQFF. In DNA, the CDR3 is TGTGCCAGCAGTTACGCGAGGGCTGCGAGTATCAATGAGCAGTTCTTC.